Sequencing of this T cell receptor (beta chain) was carried out in a study of blood T cell repertoires in COVID-19. Source study methods: By means of reference gene primer amplification, nucleated cell counts were estimated. Assay: immunoSEQ multiplex PCR; the TCRdb copy retains only in-frame clones and omits some. V and J calls and clone size are given by that table; D and trimming were obtained from the DNA. Here the sample spans some 90,000 clones, 83% being singletons. CDR3 length: 15 residues. Germline assignment: CDR1 SGHTA and CDR2 FQGNSA. The V segment lost 0 bases and the J segment 0 bases; nucleotides outside the gene matches: 1.

The sequencing sample was made of peripheral blood. The rearrangement uses TRBV7-2 and TRBJ1-1, with 7 bases that match TRBD1. The TCR sequence derives from a human donor in a cohort sampled during active COVID-19. CDR3 coding DNA: TGTGCCAGCAGCTTAGCGGGACAGATGAACACTGAAGCTTTCTTT. Translation gives CASSLAGQMNTEAFF. The full variable domain, rest sourced from reference TRBV7-2 and TRBJ1-1, is GAGVSQSPSNKVTEKGKDVELRCDPISGHTALYWYRQSLGQGLEFLIYFQGNSAPDKSGLPSDRFSAERTGGSVSTLTIQRTQQEDSAVYLCASSLAGQMNTEAFFGQGTRLTVV.